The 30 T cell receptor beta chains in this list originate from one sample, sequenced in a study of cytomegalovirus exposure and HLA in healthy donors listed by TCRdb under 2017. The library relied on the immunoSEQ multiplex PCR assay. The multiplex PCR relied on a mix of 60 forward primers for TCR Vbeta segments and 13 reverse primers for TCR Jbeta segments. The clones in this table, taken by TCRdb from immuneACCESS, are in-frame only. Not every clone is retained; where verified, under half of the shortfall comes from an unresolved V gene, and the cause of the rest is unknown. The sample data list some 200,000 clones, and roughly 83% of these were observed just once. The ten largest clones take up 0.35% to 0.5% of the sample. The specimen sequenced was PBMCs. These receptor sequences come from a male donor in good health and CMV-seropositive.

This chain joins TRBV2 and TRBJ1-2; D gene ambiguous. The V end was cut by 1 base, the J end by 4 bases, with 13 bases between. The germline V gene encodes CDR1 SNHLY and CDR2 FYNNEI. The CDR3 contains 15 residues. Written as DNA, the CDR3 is TGTGCCAGCAGTGAAGAGGCAGGAGGGATCTATGGCTACACCTTC. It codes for CASSEEAGGIYGYTF. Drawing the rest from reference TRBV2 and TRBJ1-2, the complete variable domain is EPEVTQTPSHQVTQMGQEVILRCVPISNHLYFYWYRQILGQKVEFLVSFYNNEISEKSEIFDDQFSVERPDGSNFTLKIRSTKLEDSAMYFCASSEEAGGIYGYTFGSGTRLTVV.

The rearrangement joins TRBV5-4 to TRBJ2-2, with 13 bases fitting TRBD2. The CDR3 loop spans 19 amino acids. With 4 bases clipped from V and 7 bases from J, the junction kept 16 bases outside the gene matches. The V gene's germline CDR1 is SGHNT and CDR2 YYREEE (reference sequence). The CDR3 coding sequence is TGTGCCAGCAGCCCCCCTGGACTAGCGGGAGTGTCGGGGGGCGGGGAGCTGTTTTTT. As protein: CASSPPGLAGVSGGGELFF.

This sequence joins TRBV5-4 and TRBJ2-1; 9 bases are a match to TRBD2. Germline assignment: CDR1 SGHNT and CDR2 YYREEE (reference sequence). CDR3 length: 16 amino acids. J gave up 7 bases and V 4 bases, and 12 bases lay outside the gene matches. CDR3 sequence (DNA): TGTGCCAGCAGCCCAGTAGCGGGAGCACTAATAAATGAGCAGTTCTTC. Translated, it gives CASSPVAGALINEQFF.

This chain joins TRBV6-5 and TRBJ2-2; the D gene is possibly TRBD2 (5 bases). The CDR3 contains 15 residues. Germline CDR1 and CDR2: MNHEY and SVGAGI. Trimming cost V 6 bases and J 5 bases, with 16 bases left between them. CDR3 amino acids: CASSPPSSRTGELFF. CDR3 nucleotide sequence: TGTGCCAGCAGCCCGCCCTCTAGCAGGACCGGGGAGCTGTTTTTT.

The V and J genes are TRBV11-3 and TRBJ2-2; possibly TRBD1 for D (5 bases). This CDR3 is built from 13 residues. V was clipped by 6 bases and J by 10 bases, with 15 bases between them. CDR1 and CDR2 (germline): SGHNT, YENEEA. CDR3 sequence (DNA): TGTGCCAGCAGAGGCCAGGGTGTAGAGGAGCTGTTTTTT. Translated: CASRGQGVEELFF.

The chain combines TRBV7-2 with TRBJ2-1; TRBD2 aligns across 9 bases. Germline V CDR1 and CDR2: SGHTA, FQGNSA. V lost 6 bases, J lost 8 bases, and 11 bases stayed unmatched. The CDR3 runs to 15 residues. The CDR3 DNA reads TGTGCCAGCAGTCGGCTAGCGGGGCTCGGGGATGAGCAGTTCTTC. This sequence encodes CASSRLAGLGDEQFF.

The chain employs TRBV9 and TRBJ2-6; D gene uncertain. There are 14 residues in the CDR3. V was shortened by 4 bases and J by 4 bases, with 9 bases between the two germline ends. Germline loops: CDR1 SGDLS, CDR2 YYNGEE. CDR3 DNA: TGTGCCAGCAGCTCCCTTTCCGGGGCCAACGTCCTGACTTTC. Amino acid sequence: CASSSLSGANVLTF. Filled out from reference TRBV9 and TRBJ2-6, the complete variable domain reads DSGVTQTPKHLITATGQRVTLRCSPRSGDLSVYWYQQSLDQGLQFLIQYYNGEERAKGNILERFSAQQFPDLHSELNLSSLELGDSALYFCASSSLSGANVLTFGAGSRLTVL.

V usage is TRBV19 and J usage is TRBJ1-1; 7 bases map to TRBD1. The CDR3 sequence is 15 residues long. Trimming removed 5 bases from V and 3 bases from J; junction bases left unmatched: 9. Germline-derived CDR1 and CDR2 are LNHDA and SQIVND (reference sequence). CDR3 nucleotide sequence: TGTGCCAGTAGTCTTACAGGGGATAGGTACACTGAAGCTTTCTTT. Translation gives CASSLTGDRYTEAFF.

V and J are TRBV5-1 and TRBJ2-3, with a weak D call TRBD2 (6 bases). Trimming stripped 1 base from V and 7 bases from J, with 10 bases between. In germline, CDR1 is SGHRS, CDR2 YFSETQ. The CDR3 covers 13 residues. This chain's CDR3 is CASSLTRGNTQYF. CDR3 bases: TGCGCCAGCAGCTTGACACGGGGGAATACGCAGTATTTT.

CDR3 protein: CASSLEEGEQYF. The CDR3 nucleotides are TGTGCCAGCTCATTGGAGGAAGGCGAGCAGTACTTC. The chain uses TRBV18 and TRBJ2-7; D possibly corresponds to TRBD2 (5 bases). The V gene lost 5 bases and the J gene lost 6 bases, with 11 bases spanning the gap. CDR3 length: 12 amino acids. Germline V lookup: CDR1 KGHSH, CDR2 LQKENI.

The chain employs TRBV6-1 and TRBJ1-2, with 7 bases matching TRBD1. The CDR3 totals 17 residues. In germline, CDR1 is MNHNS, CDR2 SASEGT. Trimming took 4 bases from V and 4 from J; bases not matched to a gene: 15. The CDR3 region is CASSAGTARRGSYGYTF. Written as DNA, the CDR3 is TGTGCCAGCAGTGCCGGGACAGCCAGGAGGGGCTCCTATGGCTACACCTTC.

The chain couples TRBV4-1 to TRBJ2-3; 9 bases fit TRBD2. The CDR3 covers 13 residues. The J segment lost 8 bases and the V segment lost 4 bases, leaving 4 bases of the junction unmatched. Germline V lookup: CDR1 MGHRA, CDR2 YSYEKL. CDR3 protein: CASSPLAGTTQYF. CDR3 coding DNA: TGCGCCAGCAGCCCGCTAGCGGGGACTACGCAGTATTTT.

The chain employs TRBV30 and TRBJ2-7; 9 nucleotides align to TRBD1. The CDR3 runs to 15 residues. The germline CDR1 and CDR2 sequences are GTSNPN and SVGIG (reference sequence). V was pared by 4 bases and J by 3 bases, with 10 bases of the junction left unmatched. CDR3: CAWTTGTGSNYEQYF. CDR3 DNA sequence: TGTGCCTGGACCACCGGGACAGGGTCTAACTACGAGCAGTACTTC.

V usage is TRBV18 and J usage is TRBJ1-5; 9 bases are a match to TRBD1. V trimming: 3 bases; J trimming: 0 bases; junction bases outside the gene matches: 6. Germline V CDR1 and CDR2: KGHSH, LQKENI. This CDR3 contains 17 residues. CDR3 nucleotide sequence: TGTGCCAGCTCACCTAGGACAGGGGCGGATAGCAATCAGCCCCAGCATTTT. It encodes CASSPRTGADSNQPQHF.

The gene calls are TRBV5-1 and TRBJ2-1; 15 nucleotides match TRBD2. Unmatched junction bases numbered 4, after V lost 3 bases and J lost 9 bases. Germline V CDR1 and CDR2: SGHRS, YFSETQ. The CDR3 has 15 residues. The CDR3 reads CASSWTSGRAGEQFF. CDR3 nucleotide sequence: TGCGCCAGCAGCTGGACTAGCGGGAGGGCCGGTGAGCAGTTCTTC.

The CDR3 reads CASSLGNRDAGELFF. CDR3 coding DNA: TGCGCCAGCAGCTTGGGGAACAGGGACGCCGGGGAGCTGTTTTTT. The rearrangement links TRBV5-1 to TRBJ2-2; the D gene is possibly TRBD1 (6 bases). The CDR3 has 15 amino acids. Germline assignment: CDR1 SGHRS and CDR2 YFSETQ. With 0 bases removed from V and 6 bases from J, the gap between germline ends came to 12 bases.

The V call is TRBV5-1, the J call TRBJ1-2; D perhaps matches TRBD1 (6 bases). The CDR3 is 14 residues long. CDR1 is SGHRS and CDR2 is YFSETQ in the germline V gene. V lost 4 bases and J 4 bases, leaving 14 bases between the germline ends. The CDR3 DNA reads TGCGCCAGCAGCCCGGAACCGACAGGCTATGGCTACACCTTC. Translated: CASSPEPTGYGYTF.

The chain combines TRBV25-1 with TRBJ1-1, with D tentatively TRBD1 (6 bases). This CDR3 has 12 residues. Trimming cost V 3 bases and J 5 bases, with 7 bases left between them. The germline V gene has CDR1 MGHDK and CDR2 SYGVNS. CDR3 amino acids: CASSDRGTEAFF. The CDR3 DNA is TGTGCCAGCAGTGACAGGGGAACTGAAGCTTTCTTT.

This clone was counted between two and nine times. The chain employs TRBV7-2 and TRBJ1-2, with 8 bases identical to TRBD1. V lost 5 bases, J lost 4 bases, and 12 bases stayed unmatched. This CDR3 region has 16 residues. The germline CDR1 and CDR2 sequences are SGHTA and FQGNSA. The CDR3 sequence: CASSVNQGAMPYGYTF. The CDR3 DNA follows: TGTGCCAGCAGCGTCAATCAGGGGGCGATGCCCTATGGCTACACCTTC. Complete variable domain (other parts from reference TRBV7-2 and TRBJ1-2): GAGVSQSPSNKVTEKGKDVELRCDPISGHTALYWYRQSLGQGLEFLIYFQGNSAPDKSGLPSDRFSAERTGGSVSTLTIQRTQQEDSAVYLCASSVNQGAMPYGYTFGSGTRLTVV.

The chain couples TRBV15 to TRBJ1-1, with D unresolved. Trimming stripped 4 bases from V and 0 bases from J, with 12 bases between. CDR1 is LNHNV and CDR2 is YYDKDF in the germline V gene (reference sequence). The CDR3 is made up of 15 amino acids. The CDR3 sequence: CATSKERALNTEAFF. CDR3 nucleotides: TGTGCCACCAGCAAGGAGCGGGCCCTGAACACTGAAGCTTTCTTT. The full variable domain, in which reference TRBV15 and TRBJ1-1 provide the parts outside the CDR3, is DAMVIQNPRYQVTQFGKPVTLSCSQTLNHNVMYWYQQKSSQAPKLLFHYYDKDFNNEADTPDNFQSRRPNTSFCFLDIRSPGLGDTAMYLCATSKERALNTEAFFGQGTRLTVV.

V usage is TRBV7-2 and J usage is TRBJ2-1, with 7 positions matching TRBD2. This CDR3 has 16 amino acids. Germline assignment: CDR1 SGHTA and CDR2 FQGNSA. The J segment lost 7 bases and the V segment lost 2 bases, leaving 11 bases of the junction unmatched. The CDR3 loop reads CASSLLGGTGTNEQFF. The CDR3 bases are TGTGCCAGCAGCTTACTCGGGGGGACCGGCACTAATGAGCAGTTCTTC.

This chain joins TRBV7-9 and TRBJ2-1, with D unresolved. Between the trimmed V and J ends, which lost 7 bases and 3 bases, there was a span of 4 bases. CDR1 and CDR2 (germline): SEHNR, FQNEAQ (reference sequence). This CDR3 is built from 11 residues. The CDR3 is CASTLYNEQFF. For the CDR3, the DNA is TGTGCCAGCACACTCTACAATGAGCAGTTCTTC.

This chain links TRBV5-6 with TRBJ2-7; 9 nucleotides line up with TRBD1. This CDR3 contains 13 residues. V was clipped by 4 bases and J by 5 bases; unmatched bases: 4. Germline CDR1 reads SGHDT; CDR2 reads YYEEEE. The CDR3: CASSRDRVNEQYF. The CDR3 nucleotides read TGTGCCAGCAGCAGGGACAGGGTGAACGAGCAGTACTTC. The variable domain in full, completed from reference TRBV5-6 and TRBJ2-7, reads DAGVTQSPTHLIKTRGQQVTLRCSPKSGHDTVSWYQQALGQGPQFIFQYYEEEERQRGNFPDRFSGHQFPNYSSELNVNALLLGDSALYLCASSRDRVNEQYFGPGTRLTVT.

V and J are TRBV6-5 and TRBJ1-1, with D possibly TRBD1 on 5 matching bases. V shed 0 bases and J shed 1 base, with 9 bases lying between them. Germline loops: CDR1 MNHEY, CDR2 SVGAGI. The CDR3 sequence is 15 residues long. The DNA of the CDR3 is TGTGCCAGCAGTTACTCTTTAGGACAGAACACTGAAGCTTTCTTT. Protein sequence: CASSYSLGQNTEAFF.

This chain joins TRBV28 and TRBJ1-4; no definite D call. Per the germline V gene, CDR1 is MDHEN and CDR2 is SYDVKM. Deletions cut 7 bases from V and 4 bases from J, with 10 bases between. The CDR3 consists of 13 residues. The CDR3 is CASTLGNNEKLFF. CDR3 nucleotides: TGTGCCAGCACGCTCGGGAATAATGAAAAACTGTTTTTT.

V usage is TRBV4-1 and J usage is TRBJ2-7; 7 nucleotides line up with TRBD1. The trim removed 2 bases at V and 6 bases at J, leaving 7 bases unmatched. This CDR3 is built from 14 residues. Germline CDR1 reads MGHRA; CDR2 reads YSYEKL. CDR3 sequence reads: CASSQPGTVSEQYF. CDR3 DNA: TGCGCCAGCAGCCAACCCGGGACAGTCTCCGAGCAGTACTTC.

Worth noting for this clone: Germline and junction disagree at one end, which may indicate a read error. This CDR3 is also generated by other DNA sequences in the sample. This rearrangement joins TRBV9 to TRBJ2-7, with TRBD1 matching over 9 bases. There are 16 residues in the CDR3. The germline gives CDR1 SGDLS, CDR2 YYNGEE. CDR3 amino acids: CASSVGGTGGRDEQYF. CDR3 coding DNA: TGTGCCAGCAGCGTAGGAGGTACAGGGGGCAGAGACGAACAGTACTTC. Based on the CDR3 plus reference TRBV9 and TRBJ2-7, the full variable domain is DSGVTQTPKHLITATGQRVTLRCSPRSGDLSVYWYQQSLDQGLQFLIQYYNGEERAKGNILERFSAQQFPDLHSELNLSSLELGDSALYFCASSVGGTGGRDEQYFGPGTRLTVT.

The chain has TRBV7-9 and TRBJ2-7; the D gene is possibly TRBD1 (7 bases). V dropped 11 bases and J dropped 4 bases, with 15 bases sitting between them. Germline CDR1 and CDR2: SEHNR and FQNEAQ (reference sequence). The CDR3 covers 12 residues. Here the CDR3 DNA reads TGTGCCGGCGGGACAGCGGATTACGAGCAGTACTTC. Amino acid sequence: CAGGTADYEQYF.

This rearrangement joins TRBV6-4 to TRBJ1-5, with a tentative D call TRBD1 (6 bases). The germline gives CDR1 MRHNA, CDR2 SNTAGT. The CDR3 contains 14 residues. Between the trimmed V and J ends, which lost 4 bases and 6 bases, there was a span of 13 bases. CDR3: CASSVGGEGQPQHF. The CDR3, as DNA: TGTGCCAGCAGTGTAGGGGGGGAGGGTCAGCCCCAGCATTTT.

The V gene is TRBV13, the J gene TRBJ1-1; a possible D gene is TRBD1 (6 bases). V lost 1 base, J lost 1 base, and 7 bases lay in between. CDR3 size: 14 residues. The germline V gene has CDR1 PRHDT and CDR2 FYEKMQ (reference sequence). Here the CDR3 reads CASSLEGENTEAFF. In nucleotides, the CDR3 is TGTGCCAGCAGCTTAGAGGGGGAGAACACTGAAGCTTTCTTT.